This T cell receptor beta chain was documented in a study of early T cells in non-severe SARS-CoV-2 infection. Study-level results: VDJdb matching favored anti-spike CD8 responses, missing private and CD4 specificities.

TCRdb ran MiXCR on the 5' RACE reads and lists one entry per CDR3 protein. Of under 70,000 distinct CDR3 sequences listed, roughly 5% are singletons. This clonotype was detected ten times or more. Its antigen is not known. The sequence was obtained from an adult who was a healthcare worker with PCR-confirmed SARS-CoV-2 infection or an uninfected control (not recorded which). The sample comprised whole blood.

The CDR3 DNA reads TGTGCCACCAGTGATTCGACTAGCGGGGGGGCGATCGACATTCAGTACTTC. Its protein product is CATSDSTSGGAIDIQYF. The chain combines TRBV24-1 with TRBJ2-4; TRBD2 matches 14 bases. The V segment lost 2 bases and the J segment 8 bases; nucleotides outside the gene matches: 7. This CDR3 has 17 residues. Per germline, CDR1 KGHDR and CDR2 SFDVKD.